Listed below are T cell receptor beta chains from one sample, sequenced in a study of regulatory T cells in long-lasting Graves disease. TCRdb independently ran MiXCR on the multiplex PCR reads; one entry per CDR3 protein. The table records around 230,000 distinct CDR3 sequences, about a sixth of them present only once. The source material was peripheral blood mononuclear cells (PBMCs), sampled at new diagnosis, from a patient treated with antithyroid drugs. These receptors all stem from a female donor with Graves disease. CDR3s include the opening cysteine and the closing phenylalanine or tryptophan. D genes are given only for firm matches. Clone size is stated in some rows and not others, as once, few, many or a class when expanded.

j_gene	len	v_gene	abundance	d_gene	CDR3nt	CDR3aa
TRBJ1-1	15	TRBV2	many	NA	TGTGCCAGCAGTGAATTCGGGCCGAGGAACACTGAAGCTTTCTTT	CASSEFGPRNTEAFF
TRBJ2-5	16	TRBV20-1	many	NA	TGCAGTGCTAGAGATCGAACAGCACAGGGAGGAGAGACCCAGTACTTC	CSARDRTAQGGETQYF
TRBJ2-3	17	TRBV4-2	NA	TRBD2	TGTGCCAGCAGCCAAGAGAGGCCTAGCGGGGCGGTAGATACGCAGTATTTT	CASSQERPSGAVDTQYF
TRBJ2-7	14	TRBV13	few	NA	TGTGCCAGCAGCTCAAATGGACAGTCCTACGAGCAGTACTTC	CASSSNGQSYEQYF
TRBJ2-5	16	TRBV27	many	TRBD1	TGTGCCAGCAGTAACCGACAGGGCTCGTATCAAAAGACCCAGTACTTC	CASSNRQGSYQKTQYF
TRBJ2-3	13	TRBV27	NA	TRBD1	TGTGCCAGCAGTTTTCAGGGGGCAGATACGCAGTATTTT	CASSFQGADTQYF
TRBJ1-1	14	TRBV5-1	many	TRBD1	TGCGCCAGCAGGATCACAGGGGGGAACACTGAAGCTTTCTTT	CASRITGGNTEAFF
TRBJ1-2	13	TRBV20-1	many	TRBD1	TGCAGTGCTAGAGGCGGGACAGTTAATGGCTACACCTTC	CSARGGTVNGYTF
TRBJ2-7	12	TRBV7-8	few	NA	TGTGCCAGCAGCCAGGACAGTGCGGAGCAGTACTTC	CASSQDSAEQYF
TRBJ2-1	14	TRBV5-4	NA	TRBD2	TGTGCCATGGGCCCGGCGGGAGGCCACAATGAGCAGTTCTTC	CAMGPAGGHNEQFF
TRBJ2-7	15	TRBV11-2	many	NA	TGTGCCAGCAGCCCTGGAACTAGAAAACTCTACGAGCAGTACTTC	CASSPGTRKLYEQYF
TRBJ1-4	12	TRBV20-1	many	NA	TGCAGTGCCGTGACAGGATATGAAAAACTGTTTTTT	CSAVTGYEKLFF
TRBJ2-7	14	TRBV12-3/TRBV12-4	many	TRBD1	TGTGCCAGCAGTCTCCGCAGGGGGCCCTACGAGCAGTACTTC	CASSLRRGPYEQYF
TRBJ1-4	14	TRBV12-3/TRBV12-4	many	NA	TGTGCCAGCAGTTTAAGCAGGGGTGGTGAAAAACTGTTTTTT	CASSLSRGGEKLFF
TRBJ2-3	15	TRBV4-1	many	NA	TGCGCCAGCAGCCACGAGCCACGGGGCACAGATACGCAGTATTTT	CASSHEPRGTDTQYF
TRBJ2-2	15	TRBV7-8	NA	NA	TGTGCCAGCACCCCCGGGAGCTGGTACACCGGGGAGCTGTTTTTT	CASTPGSWYTGELFF
TRBJ1-1	14	TRBV19	many	TRBD1	TGTGCCAGTAGTCCGGCAGGGGGCATCGCTGAAGCTTTCTTT	CASSPAGGIAEAFF
TRBJ2-1	14	TRBV12-3/TRBV12-4	many	NA	TGTGCCAGCAGTCTCCGGCAGCGGACCAATGAGCAGTTCTTC	CASSLRQRTNEQFF
TRBJ2-5	13	TRBV5-5	many	NA	TGTGCCAGCAGCTTAGAGCTAATAGAGACCCAGTACTTC	CASSLELIETQYF
TRBJ2-4	17	TRBV12-3/TRBV12-4	many	TRBD2	TGTGCCAGCAGTCCACCAGCGGGAGAAACTCAAGGAAACATTCAGTACTTC	CASSPPAGETQGNIQYF
TRBJ1-3	16	TRBV20-1	many	NA	TGCAGTGCTAGAGAAAAGAAACAGGGCAGTGGAAACACCATATATTTT	CSAREKKQGSGNTIYF
TRBJ1-4	14	TRBV28	many	NA	TGTGCCAGCAGTTTTCAGAATTCAAATGAAAAACTGTTTTTT	CASSFQNSNEKLFF
TRBJ2-1	16	TRBV11-2	few	TRBD2	TGTGCCAGCAGCCCTACAACTAGCGGGATGTCGGTTGAGCAGTTCTTC	CASSPTTSGMSVEQFF
TRBJ2-7	13	TRBV20-1	few	NA	TGCAGTGCCTTCGGCCCCCTTAGAGACGAGCAGTACTTC	CSAFGPLRDEQYF
TRBJ2-7	16	TRBV11-2	NA	NA	TGTGCCAGCAGCTTAGGCGGACGGTGGAGCTCCTACGAGCAGTACTTC	CASSLGGRWSSYEQYF
TRBJ1-2	15	TRBV9	many	TRBD1	TGTGCCAGCAGCGTGGATAGAGGGGGCAGAGGAGGCTACACCTTC	CASSVDRGGRGGYTF
TRBJ2-5	12	TRBV24-1	many	NA	TGTGCCACCAGTGATTTCTTCGAGACCCAGTACTTC	CATSDFFETQYF
TRBJ2-2	17	TRBV6-2/TRBV6-3	NA	NA	TGTGCCAGCGGCCTTATGGGGCGGCGGGCGCGTACCGGGGAGCTGTTTTTT	CASGLMGRRARTGELFF
TRBJ1-1	13	TRBV11-2	many	NA	TGTGCCAGCAGCTCATGGGGGAACACTGAAGCTTTCTTT	CASSSWGNTEAFF
TRBJ2-7	14	TRBV6-2/TRBV6-3	NA	TRBD2	TGTGCCAGCACCCTCCTAGCGGGAGCGGACGAGCAGTACTTC	CASTLLAGADEQYF